What follows are 32 T cell receptor beta chains derived from one specimen sequenced in a study of cytomegalovirus exposure and HLA in healthy donors. The PCR employed 60 Vbeta primers together with 13 Jbeta primers. The repertoire was sequenced with immunoSEQ multiplex PCR; TCRdb's copy has only in-frame clones and lacks some. The listing records approximately 140,000 clones. Sequenced: PBMCs. Every receptor here comes from a man aged 40-50 years in good health and CMV-seronegative.

J is TRBJ1-6 and V is TRBV7-2; D not resolved. This CDR3 is built from 14 residues. V was clipped by 4 bases and J by 9 bases, with 13 bases between them. Germline V gene data show CDR1 as SGHTA and CDR2 as FQGNSA. This chain's CDR3 is CASSSSPTFSPLHF. CDR3 in DNA: TGTGCCAGCAGCTCTTCCCCCACTTTTTCACCCCTCCACTTT. The full variable domain, in which reference TRBV7-2 and TRBJ1-6 provide the parts outside the CDR3, is GAGVSQSPSNKVTEKGKDVELRCDPISGHTALYWYRQSLGQGLEFLIYFQGNSAPDKSGLPSDRFSAERTGGSVSTLTIQRTQQEDSAVYLCASSSSPTFSPLHFGNGTRLTVT.

V gene TRBV12-5 combines with J gene TRBJ1-2, with TRBD1 as a possible D gene (5 bases). CDR3 size: 15 residues. V dropped 0 bases and J dropped 6 bases, with 14 bases sitting between them. Germline CDR1 is LGHNT and CDR2 is FRNRAP. The CDR3 region is CASGLVIGGTDGYTF. In nucleotides, the CDR3 is TGTGCTAGTGGTTTGGTAATTGGGGGGACCGATGGCTACACCTTC.

The chain couples TRBV7-9 to TRBJ1-4; D is unresolved. CDR3 length: 16 amino acids. The germline V gene has CDR1 SEHNR and CDR2 FQNEAQ (reference sequence). Deletions cut 1 base from V and 2 bases from J, with 11 bases between. The CDR3 bases are TGTGCCAGCAGCTTAGGTTCCGGGGAGACTAATGAAAAACTGTTTTTT. Translating it yields CASSLGSGETNEKLFF.

The chain has TRBV6-1 and TRBJ1-1; D might be TRBD1 (6 bases). The germline CDR1 and CDR2 sequences are MNHNS and SASEGT. V lost 4 bases to trimming and J lost 0 bases, with 15 bases between them. The CDR3 spans 16 residues. The CDR3 reads CASSVQGLPMNTEAFF. CDR3 nucleotides: TGTGCCAGCAGTGTACAGGGCCTCCCCATGAACACTGAAGCTTTCTTT.

The chain carries TRBV27 and TRBJ2-3; TRBD2 agrees at 12 bases. CDR1 is MNHEY and CDR2 is SMNVEV in the germline V gene (reference sequence). The length of the CDR3 is 15 residues. Trimming took 5 bases from V and 5 from J; bases not matched to a gene: 5. CDR3 DNA sequence: TGTGCCAGCAGTCAGGGACTAGCGGGTGGAGATACGCAGTATTTT. As protein: CASSQGLAGGDTQYF.

CDR3 loop: CASRRGTGVGKNIQYF. CDR3 nucleotide sequence: TGTGCCAGCAGGCGCGGGACAGGGGTTGGCAAAAACATTCAGTACTTC. The chain uses TRBV28 and TRBJ2-4, with TRBD1 identical over 10 bases. The CDR3 loop spans 16 amino acids. CDR1 is MDHEN, CDR2 SYDVKM, per germline. V lost 6 bases to trimming and J lost 3 bases; unmatched junction nucleotides: 8.

V and J are TRBV9 and TRBJ1-6, with 7 bases matching TRBD1. The V gene end was trimmed by 2 bases and the J gene end by 8 bases; junction bases not matched to a gene: 4. Germline CDR1 and CDR2: SGDLS and YYNGEE. CDR3 length equals 14 residues. The CDR3 sequence: CASSVDREDSPLHF. The CDR3 DNA is TGTGCCAGCAGCGTCGACAGGGAGGATTCACCCCTCCACTTT.

The J gene is TRBJ1-6, the V gene TRBV10-3; 7 nucleotides line up with TRBD1. From germline, CDR1 is ENHRY and CDR2 SYGVKD. V was pared by 0 bases and J by 9 bases, with 8 bases of the junction left unmatched. The CDR3 extends over 16 amino acids. The CDR3 loop is CAISESGGLGGSPLHF. In nucleotides, the CDR3 is TGTGCCATCAGTGAGTCAGGGGGCCTCGGGGGTTCACCCCTCCACTTT.

The V gene is TRBV18, the J gene TRBJ2-7; possibly TRBD2 for D (6 bases). Per germline, CDR1 KGHSH and CDR2 LQKENI. V shed 6 bases and J shed 0 bases, with 15 bases lying between them. The CDR3 has 15 residues. In DNA form, the CDR3 reads TGTGCCAGCTCGCCTTCCTGGGACTCCTCCTACGAGCAGTACTTC. It translates to CASSPSWDSSYEQYF.

V usage is TRBV4-2 and J usage is TRBJ2-7, with 8 bases that match TRBD1. Germline V CDR1 and CDR2: LGHNA, YNFKEQ. The trim removed 5 bases at V and 3 bases at J, leaving 9 bases unmatched. This CDR3 region has 15 residues. The CDR3 here is CASSYNGQGLYEQYF. CDR3 DNA: TGTGCCAGCAGCTACAATGGACAGGGTCTCTACGAGCAGTACTTC.

The chain couples TRBV5-1 to TRBJ1-2; TRBD1 matches at 7 bases. The CDR3 is 14 amino acids. Germline CDR1 and CDR2: SGHRS and YFSETQ. V lost 3 bases, J lost 6 bases, and 8 bases stayed unmatched. The DNA of the CDR3 is TGCGCCAGCAGCTGGAACCCAGGGGGTAATGGCTACACCTTC. It specifies CASSWNPGGNGYTF.

V gene TRBV4-1 combines with J gene TRBJ2-7, with D possibly being TRBD2 (5 bases). Germline V gene sequence: CDR1 MGHRA, CDR2 YSYEKL. The V gene lost 3 bases and the J gene lost 5 bases, with 23 bases spanning the gap. The CDR3 is 17 residues long. CDR3 in DNA: TGCGCCAGCAGCCAGGGAAACGAGGGAACGGGTCGGAACGAGCAGTACTTC. Its protein is CASSQGNEGTGRNEQYF.

The chain uses TRBV2 and TRBJ2-4; possible D gene TRBD1, 5 bases. Germline CDR1 SNHLY, CDR2 FYNNEI. This CDR3 comprises 15 residues. Deletions cut 5 bases from V and 0 bases from J, with 11 bases between. CDR3 bases: TGTGCCAGCAGTTCGGACACCTTAGCCAAAAACATTCAGTACTTC. Translating it yields CASSSDTLAKNIQYF.

This rearrangement joins TRBV2 to TRBJ2-7, with D perhaps matching TRBD1 (6 bases). This CDR3 is built from 14 residues. Trimming removed 4 bases at V and 4 bases at J, with 14 bases between. Germline assignment: CDR1 SNHLY and CDR2 FYNNEI. CDR3 residues: CASSVNRVRYEQYF. CDR3 DNA: TGTGCCAGCAGTGTGAACAGGGTCCGATACGAGCAGTACTTC.

The chain couples TRBV7-9 to TRBJ2-2; D perhaps matches TRBD1 (6 bases). The CDR3 extends over 17 amino acids. CDR1 and CDR2 from the germline V gene are SEHNR and FQNEAQ (reference sequence). Trimming cost V 5 bases and J 4 bases, with 20 bases left between them. The CDR3 sequence: CASSPPGPGAPTGELFF. The CDR3 DNA reads TGTGCCAGCAGCCCCCCCGGGCCAGGGGCCCCCACCGGGGAGCTGTTTTTT.

The chain links TRBV5-6 to TRBJ2-5; a possible D gene is TRBD1 (5 bases). Deletions cut 1 base from V and 5 bases from J, with 15 bases between. Germline CDR1 SGHDT, CDR2 YYEEEE. CDR3 length: 15 amino acids. The CDR3 here is CASSLFQGPFETQYF. The DNA of the CDR3 is TGTGCCAGCAGCTTGTTTCAGGGCCCGTTCGAGACCCAGTACTTC.

The CDR3 sequence: CASSGGTSGHEQFF. CDR3 DNA sequence: TGTGCCAGCAGCGGGGGGACTAGCGGCCATGAGCAGTTCTTC. The V gene is TRBV7-2, the J gene TRBJ2-1; 11 bases agree with TRBD2. Germline loops: CDR1 SGHTA, CDR2 FQGNSA. The J segment lost 8 bases and the V segment lost 5 bases, leaving 5 bases of the junction unmatched. The CDR3 loop spans 14 amino acids.

V gene TRBV11-3 combines with J gene TRBJ2-3; 8 nucleotides agree with TRBD2. Trimming at V came to 4 bases and at J to 4 bases, leaving 7 bases not matched to a gene. The CDR3 totals 15 residues. Germline V lookup: CDR1 SGHNT, CDR2 YENEEA. The DNA of the CDR3 is TGTGCCAGCAGCTCAGGGCGGGGGGCCCCAGATACGCAGTATTTT. The encoded protein is CASSSGRGAPDTQYF.

The chain has TRBV7-9 and TRBJ1-1, with D hard to call. Germline CDR1 and CDR2: SEHNR and FQNEAQ (reference sequence). Between the trimmed V and J ends, which lost 1 base and 6 bases, there was a span of 9 bases. The CDR3 has 13 amino acids. CDR3 region: CASSLEKSAEAFF. The CDR3 DNA reads as TGTGCCAGCAGCTTAGAAAAAAGCGCTGAAGCTTTCTTT.

V usage is TRBV7-6 and J usage is TRBJ2-5, with D possibly matching TRBD2 (5 bases). Between the trimmed V and J ends, which lost 5 bases and 7 bases, there was a span of 17 bases. Looked up from germline, CDR1 is SGHVS and CDR2 is FNYEAQ. CDR3 length: 14 residues. The CDR3 protein is CASSGPVGEGTQYF. CDR3 sequence (DNA): TGTGCCAGCAGCGGGCCGGTGGGCGAGGGGACCCAGTACTTC.

The chain employs TRBV4-2 and TRBJ1-2; maybe TRBD1 (6 bases). Germline CDR1 LGHNA, CDR2 YNFKEQ. V lost 0 bases and J lost 1, with 12 bases in between. This CDR3 is 16 amino acids long. The DNA for the CDR3 is TGTGCCAGCAGCCAAGATGCAGGGGAGAGTAACTATGGCTACACCTTC. This translates into CASSQDAGESNYGYTF.

The rearrangement links TRBV7-2 to TRBJ1-4, with 9 bases aligning to TRBD1. The germline CDR1 and CDR2 sequences are SGHTA and FQGNSA. V trimming: 5 bases; J trimming: 8 bases; junction bases outside the gene matches: 3. The CDR3 extends over 13 amino acids. The CDR3 reads CASSKGQGEKLFF. The CDR3 DNA follows: TGTGCCAGCAGCAAGGGACAGGGAGAAAAACTGTTTTTT.

This chain joins TRBV5-4 and TRBJ2-2, with 16 bases fitting TRBD2. The germline V gene encodes CDR1 SGHNT and CDR2 YYREEE (reference sequence). After removal of 4 bases from V and 6 bases from J, the junction contained 9 bases not matched to a gene. The CDR3 is 18 residues long. CDR3 region: CASSLGTSGGAGAGELFF. Written as DNA, the CDR3 is TGTGCCAGCAGCCTGGGGACTAGCGGGGGGGCCGGTGCCGGGGAGCTGTTTTTT.

The chain is built from TRBV6-6 and TRBJ1-4, with D tentatively TRBD1 (5 bases). Between the trimmed V and J ends, which lost 4 bases and 5 bases, there was a span of 11 bases. The CDR3 runs 14 residues. From germline, CDR1 is MNHNY and CDR2 SVGAGI (reference sequence). CDR3 coding DNA: TGTGCCAGCAGTTGGTTTGGGGGGAATGAAAAACTGTTTTTT. It translates to CASSWFGGNEKLFF.

The chain employs TRBV4-2 and TRBJ1-5; TRBD1 aligns across 7 bases. There are 15 residues in the CDR3. The trim removed 4 bases at V and 3 bases at J, leaving 6 bases unmatched. The germline CDR1 and CDR2 sequences are LGHNA and YNFKEQ. The CDR3 loop reads CASSPGEGANQPQHF. The CDR3, as DNA: TGTGCCAGCAGCCCCGGAGAGGGGGCCAATCAGCCCCAGCATTTT.

V gene TRBV19 combines with J gene TRBJ1-2; D is ambiguous. V was pared by 3 bases and J by 8 bases, with 13 bases between. Germline V gives CDR1 LNHDA, CDR2 SQIVND (reference sequence). The CDR3 loop spans 13 amino acids. This CDR3 reads CASSITASRGYTF. CDR3 nucleotide sequence: TGTGCCAGTAGTATCACGGCGTCCAGGGGCTACACCTTC.

The rearrangement joins TRBV18 to TRBJ2-7; 7 positions agree with TRBD2. The ends lost 4 bases at V and 7 bases at J; junction bases unmatched: 7. This CDR3 comprises 13 residues. The germline V gene has CDR1 KGHSH and CDR2 LQKENI. CDR3 residues: CASSQADGGEQYF. CDR3 DNA: TGTGCCAGCTCACAGGCCGACGGGGGGGAGCAGTACTTC.

The V call is TRBV6-5, the J call TRBJ2-7; TRBD1 might be the D (5 bases). The length of the CDR3 is 12 residues. Germline-derived CDR1 and CDR2 are MNHEY and SVGAGI. Trimming took 6 bases from V and 6 from J, leaving 12 bases between them. CDR3 DNA sequence: TGTGCCAGCAGCAGGGCTGGCTCCGAGCAGTACTTC. Encoded protein: CASSRAGSEQYF.

This CDR3 reads CASRGGYSTDTQYF. The DNA for the CDR3 is TGTGCCAGCAGGGGCGGGTATAGCACAGATACGCAGTATTTT. The gene calls are TRBV5-4 and TRBJ2-3; a weak D match, TRBD2 (5 bases). The CDR3 totals 14 residues. CDR1 and CDR2 from the germline V gene are SGHNT and YYREEE (reference sequence). V lost 5 bases to trimming and J lost 0 bases, with 10 bases between them.

CDR3 region: CASSSQGHTEAFF. Here the CDR3 DNA reads TGCGCCAGCAGCTCACAGGGGCACACTGAAGCTTTCTTT. This chain joins TRBV5-1 and TRBJ1-1; 7 nucleotides agree with TRBD1. CDR1 and CDR2 from the germline V gene are SGHRS and YFSETQ. The CDR3 is made up of 13 amino acids. With 3 bases clipped from V and 3 bases from J, the junction kept 2 bases outside the gene matches.

This sequence joins TRBV21-1 and TRBJ1-1. TRBV21-1 is a listed pseudogene. The CDR3 spans 15 residues. The CDR3 nucleotides read TGTGCCAGCAGCCCTCGGGAGGGCCTGAACACTGAAGCTTTCTTT. This codes for CASSPREGLNTEAFF.

The chain has TRBV19 and TRBJ2-7, with D perhaps matching TRBD1 (5 bases). The CDR3 contains 13 residues. V lost 5 bases to trimming and J lost 2 bases, with 10 bases between them. Germline CDR1 reads LNHDA; CDR2 reads SQIVND (reference sequence). The CDR3 here is CASSGRVAYEQYF. Here the CDR3 DNA reads TGTGCCAGTAGTGGCAGGGTTGCCTACGAGCAGTACTTC. Full variable domain (missing parts from reference TRBV19 and TRBJ2-7): DGGITQSPKYLFRKEGQNVTLSCEQNLNHDAMYWYRQDPGQGLRLIYYSQIVNDFQKGDIAEGYSVSREKKESFPLTVTSAQKNPTAFYLCASSGRVAYEQYFGPGTRLTVT.